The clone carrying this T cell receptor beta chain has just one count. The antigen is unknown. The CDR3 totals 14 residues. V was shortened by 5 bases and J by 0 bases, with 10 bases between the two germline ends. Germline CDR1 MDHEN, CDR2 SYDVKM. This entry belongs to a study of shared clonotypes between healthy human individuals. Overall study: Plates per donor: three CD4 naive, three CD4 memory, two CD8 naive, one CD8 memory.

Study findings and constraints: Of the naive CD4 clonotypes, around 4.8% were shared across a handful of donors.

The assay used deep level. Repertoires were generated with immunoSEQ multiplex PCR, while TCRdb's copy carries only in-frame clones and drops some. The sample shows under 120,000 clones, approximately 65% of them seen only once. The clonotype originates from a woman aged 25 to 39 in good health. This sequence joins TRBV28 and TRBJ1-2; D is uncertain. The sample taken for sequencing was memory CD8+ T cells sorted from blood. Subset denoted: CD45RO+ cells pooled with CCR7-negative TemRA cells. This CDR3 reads CASSNIPPNYGYTF. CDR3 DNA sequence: TGTGCCAGCAGTAACATCCCGCCTAACTATGGCTACACCTTC.